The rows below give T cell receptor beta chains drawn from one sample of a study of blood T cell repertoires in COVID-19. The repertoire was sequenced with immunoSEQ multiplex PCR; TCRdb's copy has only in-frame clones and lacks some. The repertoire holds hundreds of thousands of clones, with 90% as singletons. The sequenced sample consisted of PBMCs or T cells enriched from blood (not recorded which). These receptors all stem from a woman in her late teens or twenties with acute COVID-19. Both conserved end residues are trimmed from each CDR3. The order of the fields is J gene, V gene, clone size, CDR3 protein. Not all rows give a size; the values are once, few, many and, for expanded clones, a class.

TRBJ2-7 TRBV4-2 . ASSQDRGQGDEQY
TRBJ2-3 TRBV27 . ASKTTSGSSTDTQY
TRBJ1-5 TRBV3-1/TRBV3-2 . ASSQVPGHNQPQH
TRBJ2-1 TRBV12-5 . ASTSGRSGGQF
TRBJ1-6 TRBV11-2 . ASSKNRGINSPLH
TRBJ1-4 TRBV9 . ASSVAGTGVEKLF
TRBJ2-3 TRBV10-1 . ASSPVGAGDADTQY
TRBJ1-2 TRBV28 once ASSRSQGSYGYT
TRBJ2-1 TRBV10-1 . ASSPGGYEQF
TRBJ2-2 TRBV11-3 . ASSLGGHTGELF
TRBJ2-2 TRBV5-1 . ASRAGTVNTGELF
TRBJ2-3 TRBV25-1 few ASSGDNTDTQY
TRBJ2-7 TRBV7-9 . ASSLAGRIGEEY
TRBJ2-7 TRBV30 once AWSGGSTSGRYKQY
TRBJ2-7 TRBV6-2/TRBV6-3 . ASSKQTGSYEQY
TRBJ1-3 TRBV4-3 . ASSQDSVSGNTIY
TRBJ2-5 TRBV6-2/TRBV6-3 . ASSLGLISGRVQETQY
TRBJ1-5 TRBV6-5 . ASRRPGQNQPQH
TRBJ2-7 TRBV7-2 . ASSTPRGTYEQY
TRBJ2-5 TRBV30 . AWNPGNQETQY
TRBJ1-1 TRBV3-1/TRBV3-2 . ASSTGVTEAF
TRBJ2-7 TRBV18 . ASSPSGGRAYEQY
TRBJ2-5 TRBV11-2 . ASSSTGTRTETQY
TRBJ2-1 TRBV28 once ASTDRDFRGLIPPQF